One sample yielded the 11 T cell receptor beta chains listed below, sequenced in a study of blood T cell repertoires in COVID-19. Sequencing was performed with immunoSEQ multiplex PCR; in TCRdb, only in-frame clones are kept and a portion is missing. The sample includes around 81,000 clones, approximately 80% of them seen just once. The sequencing input was peripheral blood. The receptors derive from a human donor in a cohort sampled during active COVID-19.

V is TRBV30 and J is TRBJ1-1; TRBD1 matches 11 bases. Germline V CDR1 and CDR2: GTSNPN, SVGIG (reference sequence). There are 17 residues in the CDR3. Losses at the gene ends were 2 bases for V and 4 bases for J; bases not matched to a gene: 12. Here the CDR3 DNA reads TGTGCCTGGAGTTTCTTTCGGACAGGGGGCTATGCCACTGAAGCTTTCTTT. It specifies CAWSFFRTGGYATEAFF.

The V call is TRBV28, the J call TRBJ2-4; TRBD2 is a possible D gene (5 bases). Between the trimmed V and J ends, which lost 3 bases and 2 bases, there was a span of 14 bases. The CDR3 length is 16 residues. Germline values: CDR1 MDHEN, CDR2 SYDVKM. The CDR3 protein is CASSFDGLGTKNIQYF. DNA for the CDR3: TGTGCCAGCAGTTTCGACGGACTTGGGACCAAAAACATTCAGTACTTC.

The CDR3: CASSPSGGSSYEQYF. The CDR3 DNA sequence: TGTGCCAGCAGCCCATCTGGCGGCAGCTCCTACGAGCAGTACTTC. This chain joins TRBV7-3 and TRBJ2-7; no clear D. There are 15 residues in the CDR3. Germline CDR1 is SGHTA and CDR2 is FQGTGA. Trimming removed 5 bases from V and 0 bases from J, with 14 bases in between.

This clone was counted between two and nine times. The genes are TRBV28 and TRBJ1-5; TRBD1 might be the D (5 bases). Looked up from germline, CDR1 is MDHEN and CDR2 is SYDVKM. This CDR3 spans 16 amino acids. V lost 3 bases and J 2 bases, leaving 14 bases between the germline ends. CDR3 region: CASSFSFGGGNQPQHF. CDR3 sequence (DNA): TGTGCCAGCAGTTTCTCCTTCGGGGGGGGCAATCAGCCCCAGCATTTT.

The rearrangement uses TRBV11-3 and TRBJ2-4, with TRBD1 identical over 8 bases. Unmatched junction bases numbered 15, after V lost 5 bases and J lost 6 bases. Germline loops: CDR1 SGHNT, CDR2 YENEEA. The CDR3 spans 17 residues. The DNA of the CDR3 is TGTGCCAGCAGCGCCGGAACAGGGGGGCTAGGAGGAAACATTCAGTACTTC. It specifies CASSAGTGGLGGNIQYF.

This sequence joins TRBV6-5 and TRBJ1-1, with a possible D match to TRBD1 (6 bases). V was cut by 2 bases and J by 3 bases, with 10 bases left in between. The CDR3 covers 14 residues. Germline values: CDR1 MNHEY, CDR2 SVGAGI. The DNA for the CDR3 is TGTGCCAGCAGTTACATCCAGGGGTACACTGAAGCTTTCTTT. Its protein is CASSYIQGYTEAFF.

V is TRBV27 and J is TRBJ1-2; possible D gene TRBD1, 5 bases. This CDR3 region has 12 residues. V gave up 3 bases and J gave up 8 bases, with 10 bases separating them. From germline, CDR1 is MNHEY and CDR2 SMNVEV (reference sequence). The CDR3: CASSLTGGGYTF. The CDR3 DNA follows: TGTGCCAGCAGTTTGACGGGGGGAGGCTACACCTTC.

The chain carries TRBV7-9 and TRBJ2-2, with 9 bases fitting TRBD1. Germline assignment: CDR1 SEHNR and CDR2 FQNEAQ (reference sequence). The CDR3 is 16 residues long. Trimming cost V 4 bases and J 2 bases; bases outside gene matches: 5. This chain's CDR3 is CASSSQGQGNTGELFF. The CDR3 bases are TGTGCCAGCAGCTCCCAGGGACAGGGCAACACCGGGGAGCTGTTTTTT.

Relative to its sample, this clone is medium-sized. This chain links TRBV3-1 (or the pseudogene TRBV3-2) with TRBJ1-4; D not resolved. V gave up 1 base and J gave up 4 bases, with 13 bases separating them. CDR1 and CDR2 (germline): LGHDT, YNNKEL (reference sequence). The CDR3 length is 16 residues. CDR3 amino acids: CASSQGSGRFNEKLFF. The CDR3 DNA follows: TGTGCCAGCAGCCAAGGGTCTGGCAGGTTTAATGAAAAACTGTTTTTT.

The chain couples TRBV7-9 to TRBJ2-7; D ambiguous. The CDR3 spans 12 residues. Deletions cut 5 bases from V and 7 bases from J, with 12 bases between. Germline CDR1 is SEHNR and CDR2 is FQNEAQ (reference sequence). This chain's CDR3 is CASSPDRREQYF. In nucleotides, the CDR3 is TGTGCCAGCAGCCCGGATCGGAGAGAGCAGTACTTC. Combining the CDR3 with reference TRBV7-9 and TRBJ2-7 gives the whole variable domain DTGVSQNPRHKITKRGQNVTFRCDPISEHNRLYWYRQTLGQGPEFLTYFQNEAQLEKSRLLSDRFSAERPKGSFSTLEIQRTEQGDSAMYLCASSPDRREQYFGPGTRLTVT.

V is TRBV2 and J is TRBJ2-3; tentative D call: TRBD1 (6 bases). Trimming left V 6 bases short and J 0 bases short, with 13 bases between. The germline gives CDR1 SNHLY, CDR2 FYNNEI. CDR3 length equals 15 residues. The CDR3 loop is CASREQGISTDTQYF. DNA of the CDR3: TGTGCCAGCAGAGAACAGGGAATAAGCACAGATACGCAGTATTTT.